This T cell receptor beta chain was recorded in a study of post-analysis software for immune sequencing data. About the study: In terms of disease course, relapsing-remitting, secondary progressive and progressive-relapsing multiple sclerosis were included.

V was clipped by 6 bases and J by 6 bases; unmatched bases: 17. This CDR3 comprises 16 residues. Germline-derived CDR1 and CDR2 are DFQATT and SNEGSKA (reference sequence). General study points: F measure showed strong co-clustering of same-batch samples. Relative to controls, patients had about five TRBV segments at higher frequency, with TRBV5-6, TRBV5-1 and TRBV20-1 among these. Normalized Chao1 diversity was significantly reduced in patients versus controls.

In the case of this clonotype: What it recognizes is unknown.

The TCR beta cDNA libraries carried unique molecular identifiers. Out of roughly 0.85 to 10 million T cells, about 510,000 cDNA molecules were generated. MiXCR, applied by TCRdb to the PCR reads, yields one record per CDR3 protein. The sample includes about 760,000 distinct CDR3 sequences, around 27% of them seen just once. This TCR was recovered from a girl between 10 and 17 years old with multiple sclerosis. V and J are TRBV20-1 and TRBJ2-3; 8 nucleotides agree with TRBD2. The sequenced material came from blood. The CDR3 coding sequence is TGCAGTGCACGAGTCGTCCTAGCGGGCCGGGGGGATACGCAGTATTTT. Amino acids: CSARVVLAGRGDTQYF.